This T cell receptor (beta chain) derives from a study of cytomegalovirus exposure and HLA in healthy donors. Study information: Early on, a data release was issued that held approximately 92 million unique TCRs from HLA-typed donors.

This PCR relied on a set of 60 Vbeta primers and 13 Jbeta primers. Clones were read by immunoSEQ multiplex PCR, and TCRdb kept only the in-frame ones, dropping some. The table records roughly 150,000 clones, around 73% of them present only once. Sequenced material: PBMCs. The receptor's source is a woman aged 18-30 years in good health and CMV-seropositive.

The CDR3 region has the DNA TGCGCCAGCAGCTTGGGGGACAGAGATTCACCCCTCCACTTT. Translating gives CASSLGDRDSPLHF. The chain has TRBV5-1 and TRBJ1-6; 7 bases agree with TRBD1. V shed 0 bases, J shed 8 bases, and the junction held 2 bases outside the gene matches. The CDR3 covers 14 residues. Germline lookup yields CDR1 SGHRS and CDR2 YFSETQ.